Shown below are 18 T cell receptor beta chains from a single sample sequenced in a study of T cells in Graves' hyperthyroidism and ophthalmopathy. TCR beta CDR3 regions were amplified from RNA. A set of HTBI primers served as the primers for a first-round RT-PCR of the TCR CDR3. Each CDR3 protein gets one entry after TCRdb re-called the multiplex PCR reads with MiXCR. This sample has 500,000 to 600,000 distinct CDR3 sequences, with 40% to 55% found just once. The sequenced sample was peripheral blood or thyroid tissue (not recorded which). The receptors come from an adult woman with Graves' disease, either hyperthyroidism or ophthalmopathy (not recorded which).

This clonotype has a count of ten or more. The V and J genes are TRBV3-1 and TRBJ1-1; a possible D gene is TRBD1 (5 bases). The germline CDR1 and CDR2 sequences are LGHDT and YNNKEL (reference sequence). The CDR3 spans 12 residues. V shed 0 bases and J shed 11 bases, with 10 bases lying between them. In DNA form, the CDR3 reads TGTGCCAGCAGCCAAGAGGGAGGGGTGGCTTTCTTT. Its translation is CASSQEGGVAFF.

V gene TRBV7-8 combines with J gene TRBJ2-5, with TRBD1 matching 8 bases. The CDR3 extends over 14 amino acids. V lost 7 bases to trimming and J lost 4 bases; unmatched junction nucleotides: 8. Germline CDR1 and CDR2: SGHVS and FQNEAQ. The CDR3 loop is CASTQGTGGETQYF. CDR3 sequence (DNA): TGTGCCAGCACCCAAGGAACAGGGGGAGAGACCCAGTACTTC.

The V gene is TRBV7-8, the J gene TRBJ2-2; D is ambiguous. With 7 bases removed from V and 0 bases from J, the gap between germline ends came to 9 bases. Germline assignment: CDR1 SGHVS and CDR2 FQNEAQ. The CDR3 is 14 residues long. The chain's CDR3 is CASTIWANTGELFF. The CDR3 region has the DNA TGTGCCAGCACCATATGGGCGAACACCGGGGAGCTGTTTTTT.

This chain joins TRBV20-1 and TRBJ1-5; possible D gene TRBD1, 6 bases. The CDR3 is made up of 16 amino acids. Looked up from germline, CDR1 is DFQATT and CDR2 is SNEGSKA (reference sequence). V was clipped by 3 bases and J by 1 base, with 16 bases between them. The CDR3 is CSASAGAGNSNQPQHF. CDR3 nucleotide sequence: TGCAGTGCTAGCGCGGGGGCTGGAAACAGCAATCAGCCCCAGCATTTT.

The chain combines TRBV12-3 or TRBV12-4 with TRBJ1-2; maybe TRBD1 (6 bases). This CDR3 is 15 amino acids long. Trimming took 8 bases from V and 4 from J, leaving 20 bases between them. Here the CDR3 reads CASGGGGGPPYGYTF. As DNA, the CDR3 is TGTGCCAGCGGGGGAGGGGGGGGCCCTCCCTATGGCTACACCTTC.

V is TRBV9 and J is TRBJ2-5, with TRBD1 identical over 9 bases. V was clipped by 3 bases and J by 3 bases; unmatched bases: 0. Germline CDR1 and CDR2: SGDLS and YYNGEE. The CDR3 runs to 13 residues. CDR3 residues: CASSGTGEETQYF. CDR3 DNA: TGTGCCAGCAGCGGGACAGGGGAAGAGACCCAGTACTTC.

The chain uses TRBV11-2 and TRBJ1-2; 10 bases align to TRBD1. J lost 7 bases, V lost 7 bases, and 6 bases had no gene match. The CDR3 is 13 amino acids. Germline V gene data show CDR1 as SGHAT and CDR2 as FQNNGV. CDR3 nucleotide sequence: TGTGCCAGCACCTTGACAGGGGGCTTTGGCTACACCTTC. This sequence encodes CASTLTGGFGYTF.

The chain uses TRBV27 and TRBJ1-2, with 9 bases aligning to TRBD1. The CDR3 contains 14 residues. CDR1 and CDR2 (germline): MNHEY, SMNVEV (reference sequence). The ends lost 6 bases at V and 2 bases at J; junction bases unmatched: 4. The CDR3 DNA sequence: TGTGCCAGCAGGACAGACAGGGGGAACTATGGCTACACCTTC. This translates into CASRTDRGNYGYTF.

This chain links TRBV10-2 with TRBJ2-7; weak D call: TRBD2 (6 bases). V lost 10 bases to trimming and J lost 2 bases, with 15 bases between them. The CDR3 contains 13 residues. Germline values: CDR1 WSHSY, CDR2 SAAADI. Here the CDR3 reads CATTRDSAYEQYF. The CDR3 DNA sequence: TGCGCCACCACAAGGGACTCCGCCTACGAGCAGTACTTC.

Comment on this clonotype: Its ends do not fully match the called genes, so a read error is possible. The chain employs TRBV7-6 and TRBJ1-1; unclear D gene. Germline assignment: CDR1 SGHVS and CDR2 FNYEAQ. There are 14 residues in the CDR3. The CDR3: CASSLTVMNTEAFF. The CDR3 DNA reads as TGCGCCAGCAGCTTAACGGTTATGAACACTGAAGCTTTCTTT.

This chain connects TRBV12-3 or TRBV12-4 to TRBJ2-2; weak D call: TRBD2 (5 bases). Deletions cut 11 bases from V and 4 bases from J, with 20 bases between. The CDR3 runs 15 residues. CDR3 DNA: TGTGCCGTAACCCGGGATTGCGTGGGCACCGGGGAGCTGTTTTTT. Encoded protein: CAVTRDCVGTGELFF.

The chain couples TRBV29-1 to TRBJ2-7; perhaps D is TRBD1 or TRBD2 (6 bases each). Per germline, CDR1 SQVTM and CDR2 ANQGSEA. The CDR3 is made up of 14 amino acids. Trimming shortened V by 8 bases and J by 4 bases, and 21 bases separated the two germline ends. This chain's CDR3 is CSLVGGGTVYEQYF. Written as DNA, the CDR3 is TGCAGCTTGGTTGGAGGGGGAACAGTGTACGAGCAGTACTTC.

In its sample, this clonotype was seen once. The chain carries TRBV20-1 and TRBJ2-5; D may be TRBD2 (5 bases). The V and J ends lost 0 bases and 7 bases respectively, with 15 bases between them. Germline V gene lookup returns CDR1 DFQATT and CDR2 SNEGSKA (reference sequence). The CDR3 loop spans 14 amino acids. CDR3 bases: TGCAGTGCTAGAGATGGACTCCGTAAAGGGACCCAGTACTTC. Translating gives CSARDGLRKGTQYF.

This clonotype came up a few times. The gene calls are TRBV10-3 and TRBJ1-6; D remains unclear. This CDR3 contains 14 residues. Germline lookup yields CDR1 ENHRY and CDR2 SYGVKD. The V gene lost 10 bases and the J gene lost 9 bases, with 19 bases spanning the gap. Here the CDR3 reads CASRRPDGISPLHF. The CDR3 coding sequence is TGTGCCAGCAGACGACCCGATGGGATTTCACCCCTCCACTTT.

The chain's CDR3 is CSVPGLGQDHGYTF. The CDR3, as DNA: TGCAGCGTTCCGGGGCTGGGACAGGACCATGGCTACACCTTC. The rearrangement joins TRBV29-1 to TRBJ1-2; TRBD1 agrees at 8 bases. J gave up 6 bases and V 5 bases, and 11 bases lay outside the gene matches. Germline values: CDR1 SQVTM, CDR2 ANQGSEA. CDR3 length equals 14 residues.

This clonotype is a singleton in its sample. The V and J genes are TRBV20-1 and TRBJ2-1; TRBD1 matches 8 bases. CDR3 size: 15 residues. V was clipped by 1 base and J by 0 bases; unmatched bases: 2. In germline, CDR1 is DFQATT, CDR2 SNEGSKA (reference sequence). The CDR3: CSARGQGASYNEQFF. The CDR3 nucleotides read TGCAGTGCTAGAGGTCAGGGGGCCTCCTACAATGAGCAGTTCTTC.

This clonotype was seen just once. The rearrangement uses TRBV15 and TRBJ1-5; 9 bases are a match to TRBD1. V shed 5 bases, J shed 7 bases, and the junction held 9 bases outside the gene matches. CDR1 is LNHNV and CDR2 is YYDKDF in the germline V gene (reference sequence). The CDR3 contains 15 residues. CDR3 DNA: TGTGCCACCAGCGGCGTACAGGGGGCCGGGCAGCCCCAGCATTTT. The encoded protein is CATSGVQGAGQPQHF. Based on the CDR3 plus reference TRBV15 and TRBJ1-5, the full variable domain is DAMVIQNPRYQVTQFGKPVTLSCSQTLNHNVMYWYQQKSSQAPKLLFHYYDKDFNNEADTPDNFQSRRPNTSFCFLDIRSPGLGDTAMYLCATSGVQGAGQPQHFGDGTRLSIL.

The table lists this clonotype with many counts. The chain employs TRBV20-1 and TRBJ2-7; D is unresolved. Germline CDR1 DFQATT, CDR2 SNEGSKA (reference sequence). Between the trimmed V and J ends, which lost 3 bases and 0 bases, there was a span of 9 bases. This CDR3 comprises 13 residues. Here the CDR3 DNA reads TGCAGTGCTAGTAAGGAGAGCTCCTACGAGCAGTACTTC. It codes for CSASKESSYEQYF.